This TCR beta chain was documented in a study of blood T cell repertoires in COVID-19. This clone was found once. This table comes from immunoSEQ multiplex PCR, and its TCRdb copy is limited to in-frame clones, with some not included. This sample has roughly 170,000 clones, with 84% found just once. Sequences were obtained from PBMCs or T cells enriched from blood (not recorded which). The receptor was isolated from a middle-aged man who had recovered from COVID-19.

The CDR3 loop is CASSFGQGYEQFF. The CDR3 DNA follows: TGTGCCAGCAGTTTTGGACAGGGATATGAGCAGTTCTTC. V gene TRBV12-3 or TRBV12-4 combines with J gene TRBJ2-1, with TRBD1 matching over 8 bases. The CDR3 extends over 13 amino acids. The J segment lost 8 bases and the V segment lost 3 bases, leaving 3 bases of the junction unmatched.